This entry lists 8 T cell receptor beta chains sequenced from one sample in a study of somatic mutations in cytotoxic T cells in rheumatoid arthritis. The protocol was immunoSEQ multiplex PCR, while the TCRdb copy is restricted to in-frame clones and leaves out a portion. The table lists about 9,700 clones, around 85% of them singletons, with roughly 19% in the top ten. Sample: CD8+ T cells sorted from blood. The origin of the receptors is a woman in her 50s in good health.

The chain is built from TRBV4-3 and TRBJ1-6; TRBD1 matches at 10 bases. Looked up from germline, CDR1 is LGHNA and CDR2 is YSLEER. J was trimmed by 10 bases and V by 0 bases; bases with no gene match: 12. The CDR3 is made up of 18 amino acids. This chain's CDR3 is CASSQDRPTGGAGSPLHF. CDR3 sequence (DNA): TGCGCCAGCAGCCAAGATCGTCCGACAGGGGGCGCAGGGTCACCCCTCCACTTT.

In the case of this clone: The identical CDR3 is also encoded by other nucleotide sequences in the sample. V is TRBV19 and J is TRBJ1-5, with D uncertain. The CDR3 runs 14 residues. V lost 2 bases to trimming and J lost 0 bases, with 5 bases between them. The germline V gene encodes CDR1 LNHDA and CDR2 SQIVND (reference sequence). The CDR3 protein is CASSIRDSNQPQHF. Here the CDR3 DNA reads TGTGCCAGTAGTATACGGGATAGCAATCAGCCCCAGCATTTT.

Concerning this clone: Other DNA sequences from this sample encode an identical CDR3 as well. The chain links TRBV5-6 to TRBJ2-1; 7 bases line up with TRBD2. This CDR3 is built from 14 residues. J was trimmed by 4 bases and V by 0 bases; bases with no gene match: 1. Germline CDR1 SGHDT, CDR2 YYEEEE. DNA for the CDR3: TGTGCCAGCAGCTTGGGACTAGCTTACAATGAGCAGTTCTTC. It specifies CASSLGLAYNEQFF.

The V call is TRBV7-9, the J call TRBJ1-1, with TRBD1 matching 8 bases. The CDR3 totals 15 residues. V was clipped by 5 bases and J by 1 base; unmatched bases: 6. Germline CDR1 and CDR2: SEHNR and FQNEAQ (reference sequence). CDR3 coding DNA: TGTGCCAGCAGCCCAGGACAGGGTAGGAACACTGAAGCTTTCTTT. This codes for CASSPGQGRNTEAFF. Using reference TRBV7-9 and TRBJ1-1 for the parts outside the CDR3, the full variable domain is DTGVSQNPRHKITKRGQNVTFRCDPISEHNRLYWYRQTLGQGPEFLTYFQNEAQLEKSRLLSDRFSAERPKGSFSTLEIQRTEQGDSAMYLCASSPGQGRNTEAFFGQGTRLTVV.

The chain carries TRBV5-4 and TRBJ2-1, with D maybe TRBD1 (6 bases). This CDR3 contains 13 residues. In germline, CDR1 is SGHNT, CDR2 YYREEE (reference sequence). V was cut by 2 bases and J by 10 bases, with 13 bases left in between. The CDR3 loop is CASSFGGTGEQFF. The CDR3 DNA follows: TGTGCCAGCAGCTTTGGGGGTACAGGGGAGCAGTTCTTC.

The chain employs TRBV7-9 and TRBJ2-1, with 8 bases that match TRBD2. Trimming at V came to 4 bases and at J to 0 bases, leaving 5 bases not matched to a gene. Germline lookup yields CDR1 SEHNR and CDR2 FQNEAQ (reference sequence). CDR3 length: 16 residues. CDR3 DNA: TGTGCCAGCAGCTCCCTCAGCGGGAGCTCCTACAATGAGCAGTTCTTC. Protein sequence: CASSSLSGSSYNEQFF.

The rearrangement uses TRBV6-1 and TRBJ2-5, with TRBD2 identical over 12 bases. Germline V gives CDR1 MNHNS, CDR2 SASEGT. There are 15 residues in the CDR3. V shed 2 bases, J shed 4 bases, and the junction held 2 bases outside the gene matches. The CDR3 DNA follows: TGTGCCAGCAGTGAACTAGCGGGAGGGCCAGAGACCCAGTACTTC. Amino acids: CASSELAGGPETQYF.

CDR3 nucleotide sequence: TGCGCCAGCAGCCAAGATTTCGAGGGGGACACTGAAGCTTTCTTT. Protein sequence: CASSQDFEGDTEAFF. The chain links TRBV4-3 to TRBJ1-1; D is perhaps TRBD1 (6 bases). The V end was cut by 0 bases, the J end by 3 bases, with 11 bases between. Germline V gives CDR1 LGHNA, CDR2 YSLEER. This CDR3 region has 15 residues.